Listed here is a single T cell receptor beta chain. Profiled with immunoSEQ multiplex PCR; TCRdb holds only in-frame clones, not every one. This table has some 150,000 clones, about 90% appearing once. The sample comes from a study of blood T cell repertoires in COVID-19. Across the whole study: COVID-19 samples from acute and convalescent phases originated in the United States, Italy and Spain.

The germline V and J ends were trimmed by 5 bases and 3 bases, with 15 bases remaining between them. CDR1 MNHEY and CDR2 SMNVEV come from the germline V gene (reference sequence). The CDR3 has 15 residues. Specimen: peripheral blood. This sequence joins TRBV27 and TRBJ2-3; D might be TRBD1 (5 bases). This clonotype was sampled from a man aged 50-60 years with active or convalescent COVID-19. In DNA, the CDR3 is TGTGCCAGCAGTCTTAAGAATGCAGGGACAGATACGCAGTATTTT. It specifies CASSLKNAGTDTQYF.